A single sample gave rise to the 27 T cell receptor beta chains below, sequenced in a study of identical twins. Each CDR3 protein is one row after TCRdb ran MiXCR on the 5' RACE reads. The data hold about 900,000 distinct CDR3 sequences, with around an eighth observed a single time. The same sample was also used in a study of yellow fever vaccine responses in identical twins.

The sequencing sample was made of PBMCs. All receptors derive from a woman aged 18 to 35 in good health.

The chain joins TRBV20-1 to TRBJ2-1, with 14 bases that match TRBD2. The CDR3 totals 19 residues. Germline CDR1 and CDR2: DFQATT and SNEGSKA (reference sequence). The V segment lost 6 bases and the J segment 2 bases; nucleotides outside the gene matches: 15. DNA for the CDR3: TGCAGTGCCACGGGACTAGCGGGAGTACCTTTAACGACCTACAATGAGCAGTTCTTC. Translation gives CSATGLAGVPLTTYNEQFF.

This clonotype was seen more than once but under ten times. The rearrangement joins TRBV12-3 or TRBV12-4 to TRBJ1-1; D uncertain. The CDR3 loop spans 15 amino acids. V lost 5 bases and J 3 bases, leaving 16 bases between the germline ends. The CDR3 DNA is TGTGCCAGCAGTCTCATGGCCCGGGTAGACACTGAAGCTTTCTTT. Its protein is CASSLMARVDTEAFF.

The rearrangement links TRBV11-2 to TRBJ2-7; 8 bases are a match to TRBD1. The V and J ends lost 1 base and 5 bases, in that order; junction bases with no gene match: 7. CDR1 and CDR2 (germline): SGHAT, FQNNGV. This CDR3 comprises 15 residues. CDR3 sequence reads: CASSLGSTGVDEQYV. The CDR3 DNA reads as TGTGCCAGCAGCTTAGGTTCGACAGGGGTGGACGAGCAGTACGTC.

A few counts support this clonotype. The chain joins TRBV5-1 to TRBJ1-4; no definite D call. Looked up from germline, CDR1 is SGHRS and CDR2 is YFSETQ. The CDR3 contains 15 residues. Deletions cut 0 bases from V and 4 bases from J, with 10 bases between. As DNA, the CDR3 is TGCGCCAGCAGCTTGGGAACGGCTTTTAATGAAAAACTGTTTTTT. Amino acids: CASSLGTAFNEKLFF.

The chain couples TRBV6-5 to TRBJ2-1; TRBD1 might be the D (6 bases). With 4 bases removed from V and 7 bases from J, the gap between germline ends came to 17 bases. The length of the CDR3 is 15 residues. Germline loops: CDR1 MNHEY, CDR2 SVGAGI. Here the CDR3 reads CASSSRDTSWNEQFF. Written as DNA, the CDR3 is TGTGCCAGCAGTTCCCGGGACACGAGTTGGAATGAGCAGTTCTTC.

This clonotype was observed many times. The chain uses TRBV5-1 and TRBJ1-5; TRBD1 matches at 7 bases. Germline V gives CDR1 SGHRS, CDR2 YFSETQ. This CDR3 is 15 amino acids long. The V gene end was trimmed by 4 bases and the J gene end by 7 bases; junction bases not matched to a gene: 11. CDR3 protein: CASSPGDSYPQPQHF. Written as DNA, the CDR3 is TGCGCCAGCAGCCCCGGGGACAGCTACCCCCAGCCCCAGCATTTT.

This clonotype was counted between two and nine times. The chain uses TRBV6-5 and TRBJ2-7, with a tentative D call TRBD2 (6 bases). Trimming left V 4 bases short and J 5 bases short, with 12 bases between. The CDR3 is made up of 13 amino acids. Germline CDR1 MNHEY, CDR2 SVGAGI. CDR3 loop: CASSSREWNEQYF. The CDR3 coding sequence is TGTGCCAGCAGTTCCCGGGAGTGGAACGAGCAGTACTTC.

There are many counts of this clonotype. The rearrangement links TRBV6-5 to TRBJ2-7, with D unresolved. This CDR3 is 13 amino acids long. Germline CDR1 is MNHEY and CDR2 is SVGAGI. The V end was cut by 0 bases, the J end by 0 bases, with 3 bases between. This CDR3 reads CASSYSLSYEQYF. As DNA, the CDR3 is TGTGCCAGCAGTTACTCCCTCTCCTACGAGCAGTACTTC.

This clonotype showed up just a few times. Here the CDR3 reads CASSLEAGPHEQYF. CDR3 nucleotides: TGTGCCAGCAGTTTAGAGGCAGGACCCCACGAGCAGTACTTC. The chain employs TRBV12-3 or TRBV12-4 and TRBJ2-7, with no clear D. Between the trimmed V and J ends, which lost 1 base and 5 bases, there was a span of 12 bases. The CDR3 has 14 residues.

The J gene is TRBJ2-2, the V gene TRBV7-9; D is ambiguous. V lost 3 bases and J 1 base, leaving 6 bases between the germline ends. Germline values: CDR1 SEHNR, CDR2 FQNEAQ (reference sequence). This CDR3 is built from 14 residues. The CDR3 sequence: CASSFHKNTGELFF. In DNA, the CDR3 is TGTGCCAGCAGCTTTCACAAGAACACCGGGGAGCTGTTTTTT.

This clonotype has only a few counts. V gene TRBV24-1 combines with J gene TRBJ2-1; 10 nucleotides agree with TRBD2. This CDR3 comprises 17 residues. J lost 9 bases, V lost 4 bases, and 14 bases had no gene match. In germline, CDR1 is KGHDR, CDR2 SFDVKD. The DNA of the CDR3 is TGTGCCACCAGTGACCGGACTAGCGGCCGCCGGGGGGGTGAGCAGTTCTTC. As protein: CATSDRTSGRRGGEQFF.

The V and J genes are TRBV18 and TRBJ2-1, with 11 bases identical to TRBD1. The V segment lost 6 bases and the J segment 7 bases; nucleotides outside the gene matches: 5. From germline, CDR1 is KGHSH and CDR2 LQKENI. The CDR3 extends over 14 amino acids. CDR3 sequence: CASSQDRGRNEQFF. The CDR3 DNA is TGTGCCAGCTCCCAGGACAGGGGGCGGAATGAGCAGTTCTTC.

This clonotype was observed at least ten times. The chain's CDR3 is CASSLGLTSGETQYF. DNA of the CDR3: TGCGCCAGCAGCTTGGGCCTTACCTCGGGGGAGACCCAGTACTTC. The rearrangement uses TRBV5-1 and TRBJ2-5; the D gene is possibly TRBD2 (5 bases). This CDR3 is 15 amino acids long. In germline, CDR1 is SGHRS, CDR2 YFSETQ. V gave up 0 bases and J gave up 5 bases, with 14 bases separating them.

This clonotype occurred a few times. The CDR3 spells CASSWVGELFF. The DNA for the CDR3 is TGTGCCAGCAGTTGGGTCGGGGAGCTGTTTTTT. The chain employs TRBV27 and TRBJ2-2; D not resolved. The CDR3 is made up of 11 amino acids. Trimming removed 4 bases from V and 7 bases from J, with 4 bases in between. From germline, CDR1 is MNHEY and CDR2 SMNVEV (reference sequence).

This clonotype occurred a few times. The V call is TRBV10-1, the J call TRBJ1-1; D call uncertain. CDR3 length: 13 amino acids. Germline V lookup: CDR1 WNHNN, CDR2 SYGVQD (reference sequence). The V and J ends lost 2 bases and 1 base respectively, with 5 bases between them. CDR3 loop: CASSERRNTEAFF. The CDR3 nucleotides read TGCGCCAGCAGTGAGCGACGGAACACTGAAGCTTTCTTT.

This clonotype was seen a few times. V gene TRBV5-1 combines with J gene TRBJ2-5; D gene ambiguous. This CDR3 spans 17 amino acids. Trimming removed 1 base at V and 0 bases at J, with 16 bases between. Germline lookup yields CDR1 SGHRS and CDR2 YFSETQ. This CDR3 reads CASSLHKLPLDQETQYF. The DNA for the CDR3 is TGCGCCAGCAGCTTGCATAAGTTGCCCCTGGACCAAGAGACCCAGTACTTC.

V gene TRBV20-1 combines with J gene TRBJ2-1; 9 bases are a match to TRBD1. The CDR3 extends over 16 amino acids. Germline V gives CDR1 DFQATT, CDR2 SNEGSKA (reference sequence). Trimming removed 6 bases from V and 2 bases from J; junction bases left unmatched: 11. In nucleotides, the CDR3 is TGCAGTGCCGGGACAGGGATCTTCTCCACCTACAATGAGCAGTTCTTC. Residues: CSAGTGIFSTYNEQFF.

The rearrangement uses TRBV3-1 and TRBJ2-3; 10 nucleotides line up with TRBD2. The junction had 6 bases not matched to a gene; V was cut back by 1 base and J by 2 bases. The CDR3 contains 17 residues. The germline CDR1 and CDR2 sequences are LGHDT and YNNKEL (reference sequence). In DNA, the CDR3 is TGTGCCAGCAGCCAAGGGTTTAGCGGGGGGTTCACAGATACGCAGTATTTT. As protein: CASSQGFSGGFTDTQYF.

This chain links TRBV7-6 with TRBJ2-1; tentatively, D is TRBD2 (6 bases). The CDR3 loop spans 14 amino acids. Trimming stripped 3 bases from V and 7 bases from J, with 13 bases between. The germline CDR1 and CDR2 sequences are SGHVS and FNYEAQ. The CDR3 coding sequence is TGTGCCAGCAGCTTCGGGGGATTCATGAATGAGCAGTTCTTC. Translation: CASSFGGFMNEQFF.

This chain joins TRBV20-1 and TRBJ2-3; D perhaps matches TRBD1 (6 bases). The V gene lost 6 bases and the J gene lost 2 bases, with 12 bases spanning the gap. This CDR3 region has 13 residues. Germline V gene data show CDR1 as DFQATT and CDR2 as SNEGSKA (reference sequence). The CDR3: CSARTAVTDTQYF. CDR3 in DNA: TGCAGTGCGCGGACAGCTGTCACAGATACGCAGTATTTT.

This clonotype was detected ten times or more. The chain employs TRBV4-1 and TRBJ2-7; D could derive from TRBD1 or TRBD2 (5 bases each). V dropped 0 bases and J dropped 4 bases, with 19 bases sitting between them. The CDR3 loop spans 17 amino acids. In germline, CDR1 is MGHRA, CDR2 YSYEKL. In DNA form, the CDR3 reads TGCGCCAGCAGCCAAGAACGAAGAGTGGGGACGTATTACGAGCAGTACTTC. It codes for CASSQERRVGTYYEQYF.

This clonotype was detected many times. V gene TRBV5-6 combines with J gene TRBJ2-5; D may correspond to TRBD1 or TRBD2 (5 bases each). Trimming removed 1 base at V and 7 bases at J, with 20 bases between. This CDR3 comprises 16 residues. Germline V CDR1 and CDR2: SGHDT, YYEEEE. The CDR3 DNA reads TGTGCCAGCAGCTTGTTTGGTGGGACGGCTATAGCGACCCAGTACTTC. It translates to CASSLFGGTAIATQYF.

The gene calls are TRBV18 and TRBJ2-5, with D possibly TRBD1 on 5 matching bases. V lost 0 bases and J 7 bases, leaving 24 bases between the germline ends. The CDR3 spans 18 residues. The germline V gene has CDR1 KGHSH and CDR2 LQKENI. The CDR3 DNA is TGTGCCAGCTCACCACCAACAGACAACACAGGAACTCCTGGGACCCAGTACTTC. This codes for CASSPPTDNTGTPGTQYF.

This chain links TRBV2 with TRBJ2-7; D may be TRBD1 (6 bases). Germline values: CDR1 SNHLY, CDR2 FYNNEI. The CDR3 has 16 amino acids. The V and J ends lost 6 bases and 3 bases respectively, with 21 bases between them. The CDR3 here is CASRHPLGASDYEQYF. As DNA, the CDR3 is TGTGCCAGCAGACACCCGCTGGGGGCATCGGACTACGAGCAGTACTTC.

This clonotype was seen only a few times. J is TRBJ1-4 and V is TRBV12-3 or TRBV12-4; TRBD1 aligns across 7 bases. Trimming at V came to 6 bases and at J to 3 bases, leaving 7 bases not matched to a gene. The CDR3 sequence is 15 residues long. The DNA of the CDR3 is TGTGCCAGCAGCACGGGACAGAGCCCTAATGAAAAACTGTTTTTT. It specifies CASSTGQSPNEKLFF.

The V gene is TRBV20-1, the J gene TRBJ1-1; D may be TRBD1 (5 bases). V lost 1 base and J 10 bases, leaving 16 bases between the germline ends. Germline V CDR1 and CDR2: DFQATT, SNEGSKA (reference sequence). The CDR3 spans 13 residues. CDR3 protein: CSARVPRGPAAFF. The CDR3 nucleotides are TGCAGTGCTAGAGTCCCTAGGGGCCCAGCAGCTTTCTTT.

The chain joins TRBV20-1 to TRBJ1-5; D remains unclear. Germline-derived CDR1 and CDR2 are DFQATT and SNEGSKA (reference sequence). This CDR3 is 13 amino acids long. The V and J ends lost 3 bases and 4 bases respectively, with 10 bases between them. The CDR3, as DNA: TGCAGTGCTAGTGTTGGGCCGAATCAGCCCCAGCATTTT. This translates into CSASVGPNQPQHF.